Listed here is a single TCR beta chain. This CDR3 has 19 amino acids. Germline CDR1 MDHEN, CDR2 SYDVKM. J lost 3 bases, V lost 5 bases, and 18 bases had no gene match. Each CDR3 protein is one row after TCRdb ran MiXCR on the RT-PCR reads. The sample comprises almost 700,000 distinct CDR3 sequences, 12% to 15% of which are singletons, and 3.6% rests with the top ten. The sequence was obtained from a female donor in good health, serving as a healthy control. Sequencing was carried out using memory CD4+ T cells from blood. The gene calls are TRBV28 and TRBJ2-3; 9 bases map to TRBD2. The CDR3 DNA is TGTGCCAGCAGTCCCCCAGTTGGAGTAGCGGGGGAGAGGACAGATACGCAGTATTTT. This codes for CASSPPVGVAGERTDTQYF.